This entry concerns a single T cell receptor beta chain. Its target is unknown. The sample belongs to a study of cytotoxic CD8 clonotypes in ibrutinib-treated CLL. Study-level results: Public clonotypes showed up rarely, and on treatment they shrank or held steady.

Germline trimming cut 3 bases from V and 4 bases from J; bases unmatched to any gene: 6. CDR1 is SGHRS and CDR2 is YFSETQ in the germline V gene. The CDR3 sequence is 15 residues long. Assay: immunoSEQ multiplex PCR; the TCRdb copy retains only in-frame clones and omits some. The repertoire holds approximately 100,000 clones, around 77% seen once, with just under 25% in the top ten. The chain couples TRBV5-1 to TRBJ2-7, with TRBD2 matching 11 bases. This TCR was sampled from a human donor with chronic lymphocytic leukemia. Specimen: PBMCs, collected after 24 months of ibrutinib treatment. Here the CDR3 DNA reads TGCGCCAGCAGCTCACTAGCGGGAGCTGGGTACGAGCAGTACTTC. Translated, it gives CASSSLAGAGYEQYF.